Below, 22 T cell receptor beta chains from the same sample are listed, as sequenced in a study of blood T cell repertoires in COVID-19. Sequencing used immunoSEQ multiplex PCR; TCRdb keeps in-frame clones, though not all of them. The repertoire consists of around 200,000 clones, with approximately 90% occurring once and the leading ten covering approximately 10%. The sequenced sample was PBMCs or T cells enriched from blood (not recorded which). The receptors originated from a man younger than 35 with acute COVID-19.

The chain carries TRBV10-3 and TRBJ1-2; possibly TRBD1 for D (5 bases). The V gene's germline CDR1 is ENHRY and CDR2 SYGVKD. This CDR3 contains 12 residues. Trimming left V 11 bases short and J 1 base short, with 11 bases between. CDR3 amino acids: CASRRGNYGYTF. The CDR3 nucleotides are TGTGCCTCTCGGAGGGGTAACTATGGCTACACCTTC.

The J gene is TRBJ2-3, the V gene TRBV28, with 14 bases matching TRBD2. Germline values: CDR1 MDHEN, CDR2 SYDVKM. Trimming at V came to 5 bases and at J to 2 bases, leaving 3 bases not matched to a gene. The CDR3 covers 16 residues. The CDR3 nucleotides read TGTGCCAGCAGTCCGGGACTAGCGGGGGTCACAGATACGCAGTATTTT. Residues: CASSPGLAGVTDTQYF.

J is TRBJ2-1 and V is TRBV12-5, with TRBD2 matching over 8 bases. V was clipped by 1 base and J by 7 bases; unmatched bases: 9. The CDR3 contains 16 residues. Germline CDR1 and CDR2: LGHNT and FRNRAP. In nucleotides, the CDR3 is TGTGCTAGTGGTTTGGAGACGGGACTAGGGCGGAATGAGCAGTTCTTC. It yields the protein CASGLETGLGRNEQFF.

The chain combines TRBV6-1 with TRBJ1-2, with no clear D. Per germline, CDR1 MNHNS and CDR2 SASEGT. V was cut by 0 bases and J by 0 bases, with 8 bases left in between. This CDR3 has 15 residues. CDR3 nucleotides: TGTGCCAGCAGTGAAGCGCTTGGCCCTAACTATGGCTACACCTTC. It is translated as CASSEALGPNYGYTF.

CDR3 nucleotide sequence: TGTGCCAGCAGTTTAACGGAGTACCCGAACACTGAAGCTTTCTTT. Translating gives CASSLTEYPNTEAFF. The chain carries TRBV28 and TRBJ1-1; D not resolved. The CDR3 length is 15 residues. With 2 bases removed from V and 1 base from J, the gap between germline ends came to 11 bases. Germline values: CDR1 MDHEN, CDR2 SYDVKM.

This sequence joins TRBV18 and TRBJ1-2, with TRBD1 matching over 7 bases. This CDR3 comprises 14 residues. V shed 6 bases, J shed 2 bases, and the junction held 6 bases outside the gene matches. The germline CDR1 and CDR2 sequences are KGHSH and LQKENI. The CDR3 DNA reads TGTGCCAGCTCGCAACGGGACAGCAACTATGGCTACACCTTC. Translated, it gives CASSQRDSNYGYTF.

V gene TRBV30 combines with J gene TRBJ2-3; 14 nucleotides agree with TRBD2. The CDR3 is 16 residues long. In germline, CDR1 is GTSNPN, CDR2 SVGIG (reference sequence). The V and J ends lost 3 bases and 4 bases, in that order; junction bases with no gene match: 6. The CDR3 here is CAWSSGLAGGPDTQYF. The DNA of the CDR3 is TGTGCCTGGAGCTCAGGACTAGCGGGAGGACCAGATACGCAGTATTTT.

The table lists this clone with a few counts. The chain recombines TRBV5-6 with TRBJ1-2; D possibly corresponds to TRBD1 (5 bases). CDR1 SGHDT and CDR2 YYEEEE come from the germline V gene. Trimming left V 7 bases short and J 1 base short, with 5 bases between. CDR3 size: 11 residues. CDR3 sequence: CASQGNYGYTF. In DNA, the CDR3 is TGTGCCAGCCAGGGTAACTATGGCTACACCTTC.

This clone has just one count. The rearrangement joins TRBV7-9 to TRBJ2-3; tentative D call: TRBD2 (7 bases). V dropped 2 bases and J dropped 6 bases, with 12 bases sitting between them. The CDR3 runs 14 residues. CDR1 SEHNR and CDR2 FQNEAQ come from the germline V gene (reference sequence). CDR3 in DNA: TGTGCCAGCAGCTTAAGCAGGGGAGGGGATACGCAGTATTTT. Protein sequence: CASSLSRGGDTQYF.

Only one count was recorded for this clone. V gene TRBV7-8 combines with J gene TRBJ2-1; 9 nucleotides line up with TRBD2. There are 17 residues in the CDR3. Trimming removed 4 bases from V and 0 bases from J; junction bases left unmatched: 7. Germline V gene data show CDR1 as SGHVS and CDR2 as FQNEAQ. CDR3 residues: CASSSRTSASSYNEQFF. The CDR3 DNA reads TGTGCCAGCAGCTCCAGGACTAGCGCTAGCTCCTACAATGAGCAGTTCTTC. The variable domain in full, completed from reference TRBV7-8 and TRBJ2-1, reads GAGVSQSPRYKVAKRGQDVALRCDPISGHVSLFWYQQALGQGPEFLTYFQNEAQLDKSGLPSDRFFAERPEGSVSTLKIQRTQQEDSAVYLCASSSRTSASSYNEQFFGPGTRLTVL.

The CDR3 DNA sequence: TGTGCCAGCAGTTACTCGGGGACAGGGAACACTGAAGCTTTCTTT. Translation gives CASSYSGTGNTEAFF. The V call is TRBV6-5, the J call TRBJ1-1, with TRBD1 identical over 8 bases. V was pared by 0 bases and J by 1 base, with 1 base of the junction left unmatched. CDR1 and CDR2 (germline): MNHEY, SVGAGI. This CDR3 comprises 15 residues.

CDR3 coding DNA: TGCGCCAGCAGTCCAGGGGGGTCCGGGGAGCTGTTTTTT. As protein: CASSPGGSGELFF. The rearrangement uses TRBV5-1 and TRBJ2-2; a possible D gene is TRBD1 (7 bases). Trimming stripped 5 bases from V and 6 bases from J, with 11 bases between. Germline CDR1 and CDR2: SGHRS and YFSETQ. The CDR3 runs 13 residues.

The chain combines TRBV2 with TRBJ1-2; D gene ambiguous. Trimming shortened V by 8 bases and J by 3 bases, and 16 bases separated the two germline ends. This CDR3 region has 14 residues. Germline V gene sequence: CDR1 SNHLY, CDR2 FYNNEI. In nucleotides, the CDR3 is TGTGCCAGCGTTCCAGGCCCCCAAGACTATGGCTACACCTTC. It translates to CASVPGPQDYGYTF.

The chain uses TRBV5-1 and TRBJ1-3; D call uncertain. Germline V CDR1 and CDR2: SGHRS, YFSETQ. Trimming removed 10 bases from V and 2 bases from J, with 13 bases in between. The length of the CDR3 is 13 residues. The CDR3 DNA is TGCGCCGGCTGGGCGACGGCTGGAAACACCATATATTTT. Its translation: CAGWATAGNTIYF.

The chain links TRBV7-2 to TRBJ1-2; D unclear. This CDR3 contains 14 residues. Trimming took 1 base from V and 0 from J, leaving 6 bases between them. The germline gives CDR1 SGHTA, CDR2 FQGNSA. The CDR3: CASSLGSPNYGYTF. DNA for the CDR3: TGTGCCAGCAGCTTAGGCAGTCCTAACTATGGCTACACCTTC.

Only a few counts were recorded for this clone. The rearrangement links TRBV7-9 to TRBJ1-1; no firm D call. Trimming removed 5 bases from V and 4 bases from J, with 11 bases in between. The CDR3 has 13 amino acids. Germline V gives CDR1 SEHNR, CDR2 FQNEAQ (reference sequence). DNA of the CDR3: TGTGCCAGCAGCCTCCAAGAGAGCACTGAAGCTTTCTTT. Its protein is CASSLQESTEAFF. The full variable domain, in which reference TRBV7-9 and TRBJ1-1 provide the parts outside the CDR3, is DTGVSQNPRHKITKRGQNVTFRCDPISEHNRLYWYRQTLGQGPEFLTYFQNEAQLEKSRLLSDRFSAERPKGSFSTLEIQRTEQGDSAMYLCASSLQESTEAFFGQGTRLTVV.

The chain uses TRBV5-5 and TRBJ2-7, with D tentatively TRBD1 (5 bases). From germline, CDR1 is SGHKS and CDR2 YYEKEE (reference sequence). The CDR3 contains 13 residues. V lost 4 bases, J lost 4 bases, and 12 bases lay in between. The chain's CDR3 is CASSPDSPYEQYF. CDR3 DNA: TGTGCCAGCAGCCCCGACAGCCCTTACGAGCAGTACTTC.

In DNA form, the CDR3 reads TGTGCCAGCAGTTTATTCGGGAGTTCCAATCAGCCCCAGCATTTT. It specifies CASSLFGSSNQPQHF. The chain uses TRBV27 and TRBJ1-5, with D unresolved. Germline assignment: CDR1 MNHEY and CDR2 SMNVEV (reference sequence). The V and J ends lost 1 base and 3 bases respectively, with 10 bases between them. The CDR3 spans 15 residues.

The gene calls are TRBV27 and TRBJ1-6; 11 positions agree with TRBD1. Germline V gene data show CDR1 as MNHEY and CDR2 as SMNVEV (reference sequence). The CDR3 spans 19 residues. The V segment lost 5 bases and the J segment 7 bases; nucleotides outside the gene matches: 16. The CDR3 spells CASSPLRTGGSWWNSPLHF. The CDR3 coding sequence is TGTGCCAGCAGTCCCCTGAGGACAGGGGGCAGTTGGTGGAATTCACCCCTCCACTTT.

V gene TRBV28 combines with J gene TRBJ1-5; 8 nucleotides line up with TRBD1. Losses at the gene ends were 2 bases for V and 3 bases for J; bases not matched to a gene: 9. Germline CDR1 is MDHEN and CDR2 is SYDVKM. The CDR3 is 17 residues long. The CDR3 reads CASSLRSGGPLNQPQHF. The CDR3 DNA reads as TGTGCCAGCAGTTTACGCTCAGGGGGCCCCCTCAATCAGCCCCAGCATTTT.

This chain links TRBV12-2 with TRBJ1-5; TRBD1 is the table's D call, not checked against the DNA. TRBV12-2 is a listed pseudogene. The CDR3 is made up of 18 amino acids. The CDR3 coding sequence is TGTGCAAGTCGCTTAGCTCAGGGGGATGATATAGGCAATCAGCCCCAGCATTTT. Residues: CASRLAQGDDIGNQPQHF.

V is TRBV7-8 and J is TRBJ1-1, with D possibly TRBD1 on 5 matching bases. The CDR3 has 15 amino acids. Germline V gene sequence: CDR1 SGHVS, CDR2 FQNEAQ. Trimming took off 1 base at V and 4 bases at J, with 13 bases between the two ends. CDR3 DNA: TGTGCCAGCAGCTTAGGTTCCGGAAGGGGCACTGAAGCTTTCTTT. Translating it yields CASSLGSGRGTEAFF.